This T cell receptor (beta chain) came from a study of T cells in Graves' hyperthyroidism and ophthalmopathy. This clonotype was found many times. Regions amplified from RNA transcripts were the TCR beta CDR3 regions. The TCR CDR3 was amplified in a first-round RT-PCR using the HTBI primer set. MiXCR, run by TCRdb on the multiplex PCR reads, gives a single entry per CDR3 protein. The sample has 550,000 to 800,000 distinct CDR3 sequences, less than 20% seen once. The germline V gene has CDR1 DFQATT and CDR2 SNEGSKA (reference sequence). This CDR3 contains 17 residues. With 5 bases clipped from V and 4 bases from J, the junction kept 10 bases outside the gene matches.

The chain couples TRBV20-1 to TRBJ2-1; the match to TRBD2 covers 14 bases. Sample: blood. This sequence was found in a man between 18 and 35 years old with Graves' hyperthyroidism. The CDR3 sequence is CSARGLAGDHGYNEQFF. The CDR3 coding sequence is TGCAGTGCTCGGGGACTAGCGGGAGACCACGGTTACAATGAGCAGTTCTTC.